What follows describes a single TCR beta chain. This clonotype came up many times. Base-call qualities are not available, and no considerably larger clone is one nucleotide away. After labeling with CellTrace CFSE, PBMCs were cultured for roughly 6 days in RPMI containing 8% human serum along with peptide pools, each at around 1 ug/mL. Unfixed proliferating CD4 T cells were sorted on a BD FACSAria as live CD56-CD19-CD16-CD3+CD4+ CFSE-low cells. The enrolled adults were healthy and tested seronegative for ZIKV, JEV, YFV, DENV and WNV on microneutralization screening. Samples were obtained from a phase 1, double-blinded, randomized, placebo-controlled trial of an alum-adjuvanted Zika purified-inactivated virus (ZPIV) vaccine. Peripheral blood mononuclear cells were isolated using a standard procedure and kept frozen in liquid nitrogen until needed. In the germline V gene, CDR1 corresponds to LGHNA and CDR2 to YSLEER. A distance of 12 bases separates the germline ends of V and J, which lose 0 bases and 7 bases respectively. Reading from cysteine to phenylalanine, the CDR3 counts 14 amino acids. Just CDR3 DNA is preserved here, 42 bases in frame from base 1.

These data are taken from a study of Japanese encephalitis immunity and Zika vaccine responses listed by TCRdb under 2021. For the wider study: Three 5.0 ug doses of alum-adjuvanted ZPIV were administered to included participants at weeks 0, 4 and 28. Eleven to twelve participants were given two doses of JEV vaccine (IXIARO) 28 days apart, two to three months before the first ZPIV dose. Around twelve participants received one dose of YFV vaccine (YF-VAX) before ZPIV, and nine or ten participants were flavivirus-naive. About 6 representative participants per pre-vaccination group were picked for TCR sequencing, using samples from week 52 and from week 0, the point after pre-vaccination but before ZPIV. TCR repertoires were also analyzed from a few flavivirus-naive individuals at weeks 2, 6 and 52 after starting ZPIV vaccination. Stimulations used ZIKV structural-protein peptide pools split into flavivirus-conserved and non-conserved sets, or JEV or YFV peptides matching the pre-vaccination. ZIKV peptides were 15-mers overlapping by 11 residues, selected for NetMHCpan/NetMHCII-predicted epitopes with affinity below 50 nM. The study tested whether prior Japanese encephalitis virus (JEV) or yellow fever virus (YFV) vaccination shaped CD4 T cell responses to the Zika vaccine.

Results and caveats for the whole study, not just this receptor: CD8 T cell responses of very low magnitude were detected against ZIKV peptide pools and were observed in only a few individuals. Compared with YFV-pre-vaccinated donors, JEV-pre-vaccinated donors had higher repertoire similarity across time-points and stimulations, indicating that more clonotypes were common to ZIKV and JEV stimulation. The analysis was restricted to a subset of trial participants with three doses and adequate samples, and the entire vaccinated cohort was not analyzed. Samples were clustered by participant, with no similarity observed between individuals, suggesting that no public TCRs were detected. Because there were not enough samples, the peptide pools could not be deconvoluted, which meant the specific peptides behind the cross-reactive responses went unidentified. After ZPIV, a significant decrease in repertoire richness of CD4 T cells responding to conserved ZIKV epitopes was observed in JEV-pre-vaccinated donors.

Preparation of the library involved 5' RACE. TCRbeta libraries were pooled in proportion to their sorted cell numbers before sequencing. Total RNA was extracted from sorted cells with RNAzol RT, and cDNA was synthesized with an oligo(dT) primer and a template-switching oligo. The TCRbeta V-CDR3-J region was PCR-amplified with Kapa HiFi using a SMARTer oligo primer and a TCRbeta constant-region primer. Illumina adaptors and sample-specific index barcodes were added in a second PCR, with HighPrep bead cleanup and a Bioanalyzer check confirming a band of roughly 650 bp. Libraries were sequenced on an Illumina MiSeq with 2x151 bp paired-end reads. On the study's bioinformatics: An in-house Java program demultiplexed the reads, and MiXCR assigned TCRbeta annotations and counted clonotypes. Repertoire overlap used Morisita-Horn indices from the R package vegan, with UPGMA clustering and Circos plots of recurring clonotypes. Shannon diversity and richness were normalized to the highest possible value given the input cell numbers, yielding values from 0 to 1. CDR3beta sequences were aligned with MUSCLE, distances computed with SeqinR, and multidimensional scaling plotted in R. The public reads were quality trimmed at Q25 with fastp and then assembled into clones with MiXCR by TCRdb, keeping productive beta chains. CDR3 protein sequences are deduplicated, and each keeps its most common genes and DNA. TCRdb, not the original authors, processed these V and J calls. The sample includes around 680 distinct CDR3 sequences, with less than 4% observed a single time. The ten biggest clones cover about 21% of the sample.

The V and J genes are TRBV4-3 and TRBJ1-2; 5 matching bases give a weak D call of TRBD1. Sequencing was performed on antigen-activated CD4+ T cells from blood, cultured, taken during a Zika inactivated vaccine study. The receptor was derived from an adult woman who received an inactivated Zika virus vaccine. In nucleotides, the sequence is TGCGCCAGCAGCCAAGATTACGGGGACCCTGGCTACACCTTC. This translates into CASSQDYGDPGYTF.